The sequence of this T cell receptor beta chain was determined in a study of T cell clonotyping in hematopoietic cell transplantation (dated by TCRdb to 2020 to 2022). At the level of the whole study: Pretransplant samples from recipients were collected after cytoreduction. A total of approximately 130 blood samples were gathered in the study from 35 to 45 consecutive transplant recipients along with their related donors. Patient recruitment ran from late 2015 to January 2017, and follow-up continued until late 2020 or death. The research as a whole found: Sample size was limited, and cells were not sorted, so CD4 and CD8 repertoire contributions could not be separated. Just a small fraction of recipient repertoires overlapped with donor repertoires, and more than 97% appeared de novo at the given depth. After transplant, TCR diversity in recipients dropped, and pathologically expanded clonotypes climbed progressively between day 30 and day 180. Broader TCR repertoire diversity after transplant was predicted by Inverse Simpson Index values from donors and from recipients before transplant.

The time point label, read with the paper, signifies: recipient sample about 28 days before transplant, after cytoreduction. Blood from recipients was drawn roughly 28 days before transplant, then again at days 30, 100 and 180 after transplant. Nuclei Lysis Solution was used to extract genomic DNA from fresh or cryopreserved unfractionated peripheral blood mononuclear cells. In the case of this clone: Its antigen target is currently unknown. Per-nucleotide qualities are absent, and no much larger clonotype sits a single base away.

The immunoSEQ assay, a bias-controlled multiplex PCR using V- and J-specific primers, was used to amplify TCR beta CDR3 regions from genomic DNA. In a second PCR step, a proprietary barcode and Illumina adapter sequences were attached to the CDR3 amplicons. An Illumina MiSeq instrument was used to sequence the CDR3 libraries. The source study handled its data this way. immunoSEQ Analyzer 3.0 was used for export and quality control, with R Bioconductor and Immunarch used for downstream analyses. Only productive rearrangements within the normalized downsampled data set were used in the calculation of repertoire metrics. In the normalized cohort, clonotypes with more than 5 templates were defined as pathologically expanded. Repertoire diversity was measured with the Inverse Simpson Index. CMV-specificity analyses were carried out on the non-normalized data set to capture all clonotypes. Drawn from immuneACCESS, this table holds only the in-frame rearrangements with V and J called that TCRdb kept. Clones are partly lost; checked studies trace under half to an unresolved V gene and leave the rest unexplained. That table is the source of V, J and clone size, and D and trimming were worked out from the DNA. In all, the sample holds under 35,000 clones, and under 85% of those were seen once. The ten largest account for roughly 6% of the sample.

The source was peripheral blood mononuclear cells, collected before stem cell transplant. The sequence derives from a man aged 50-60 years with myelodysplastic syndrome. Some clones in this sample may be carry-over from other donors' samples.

For the CDR3, the sequence is CASSYSSNTEAFF. The DNA sequence follows: TGTGCCAGCAGTTACTCCTCGAACACTGAAGCTTTCTTT. The V and J genes are TRBV6-5 and TRBJ1-1; too little of a D gene remains to name it. According to the germline V gene, CDR1 reads MNHEY and CDR2 reads SVGAGI. V was cut back by 0 bases and J by 1 base, leaving a gap of 3 bases between them. The CDR3 spans 13 residues, from the cysteine through the phenylalanine. Only the CDR3 DNA stays, 39 bases, in frame from base 1.